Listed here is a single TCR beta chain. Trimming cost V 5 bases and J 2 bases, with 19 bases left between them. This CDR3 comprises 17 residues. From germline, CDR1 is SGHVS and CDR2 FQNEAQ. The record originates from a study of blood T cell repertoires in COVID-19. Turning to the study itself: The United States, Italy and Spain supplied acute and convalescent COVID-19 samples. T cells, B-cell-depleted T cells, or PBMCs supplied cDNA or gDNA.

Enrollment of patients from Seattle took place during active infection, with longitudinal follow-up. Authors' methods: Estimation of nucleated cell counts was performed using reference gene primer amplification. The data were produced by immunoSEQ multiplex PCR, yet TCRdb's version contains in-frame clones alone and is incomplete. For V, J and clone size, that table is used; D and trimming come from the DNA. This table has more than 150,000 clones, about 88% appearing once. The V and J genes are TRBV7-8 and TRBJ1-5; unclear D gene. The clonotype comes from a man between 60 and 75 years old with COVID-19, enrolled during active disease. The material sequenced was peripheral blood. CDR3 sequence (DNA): TGTGCCAGCAGCCCCCGGGTTGTCGGTATTGGCAATCAGCCCCAGCATTTT. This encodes CASSPRVVGIGNQPQHF.